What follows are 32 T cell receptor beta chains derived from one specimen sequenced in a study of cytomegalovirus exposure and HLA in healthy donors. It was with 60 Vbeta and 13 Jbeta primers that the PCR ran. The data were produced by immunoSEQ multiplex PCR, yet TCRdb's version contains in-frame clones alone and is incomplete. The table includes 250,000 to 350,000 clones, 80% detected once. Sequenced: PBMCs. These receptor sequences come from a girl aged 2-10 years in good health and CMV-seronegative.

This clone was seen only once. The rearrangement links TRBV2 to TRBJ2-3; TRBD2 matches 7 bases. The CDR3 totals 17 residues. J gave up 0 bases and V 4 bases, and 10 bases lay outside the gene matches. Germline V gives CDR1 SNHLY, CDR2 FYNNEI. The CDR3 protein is CASSVPQGGVSTDTQYF. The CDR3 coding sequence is TGTGCCAGCAGTGTGCCCCAGGGAGGGGTTAGCACAGATACGCAGTATTTT.

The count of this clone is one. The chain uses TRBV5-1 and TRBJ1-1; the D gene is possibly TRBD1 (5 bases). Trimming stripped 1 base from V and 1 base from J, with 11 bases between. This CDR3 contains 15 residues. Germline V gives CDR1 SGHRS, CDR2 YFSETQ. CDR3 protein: CASSLFQGANTEAFF. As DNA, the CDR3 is TGCGCCAGCAGCTTGTTTCAGGGCGCGAACACTGAAGCTTTCTTT.

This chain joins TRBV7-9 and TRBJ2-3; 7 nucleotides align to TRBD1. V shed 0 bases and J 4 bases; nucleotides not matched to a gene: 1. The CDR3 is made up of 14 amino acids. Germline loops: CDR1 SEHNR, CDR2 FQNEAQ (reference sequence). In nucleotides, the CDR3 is TGTGCCAGCAGCTTAGCAGGGGGCGCAGATACGCAGTATTTT. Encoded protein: CASSLAGGADTQYF.

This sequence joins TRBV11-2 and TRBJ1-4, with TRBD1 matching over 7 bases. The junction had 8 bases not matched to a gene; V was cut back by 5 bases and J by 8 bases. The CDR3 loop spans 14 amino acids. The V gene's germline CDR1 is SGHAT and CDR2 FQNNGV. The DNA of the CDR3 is TGTGCCAGCAGCAACCGGGACAGTTGGGAAAAACTGTTTTTT. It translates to CASSNRDSWEKLFF.

In nucleotides, the CDR3 is TGTGCCAGCAGCCCGGACAGGCTGTCCTACGAGCAGTACTTC. Protein: CASSPDRLSYEQYF. The chain links TRBV6-1 to TRBJ2-7; TRBD1 matches at 7 bases. Trimming at V came to 6 bases and at J to 1 base, leaving 6 bases not matched to a gene. The CDR3 covers 14 residues. The germline CDR1 and CDR2 sequences are MNHNS and SASEGT.

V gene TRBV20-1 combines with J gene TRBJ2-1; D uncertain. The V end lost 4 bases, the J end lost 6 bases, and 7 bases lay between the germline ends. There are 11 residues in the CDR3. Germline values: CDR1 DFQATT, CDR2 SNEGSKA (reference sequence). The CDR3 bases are TGCAGTGCTAACTACGGCAATGAGCAGTTCTTC. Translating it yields CSANYGNEQFF.

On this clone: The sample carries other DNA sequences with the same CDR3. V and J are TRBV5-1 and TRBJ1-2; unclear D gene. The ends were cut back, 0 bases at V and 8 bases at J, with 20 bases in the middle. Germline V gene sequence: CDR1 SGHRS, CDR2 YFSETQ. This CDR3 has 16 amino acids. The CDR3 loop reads CASSLATGILRDGYTF. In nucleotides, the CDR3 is TGCGCCAGCAGCTTGGCCACGGGGATACTAAGAGACGGCTACACCTTC.

CDR3 protein: CASGLDKTDFSYNEQFF. CDR3 coding DNA: TGTGCTAGTGGTTTGGACAAGACAGACTTCTCCTACAATGAGCAGTTCTTC. The chain recombines TRBV12-5 with TRBJ2-1, with D perhaps TRBD1 (5 bases). Germline values: CDR1 LGHNT, CDR2 FRNRAP. The CDR3 is 17 residues long. Trimming took off 1 base at V and 0 bases at J, with 13 bases between the two ends.

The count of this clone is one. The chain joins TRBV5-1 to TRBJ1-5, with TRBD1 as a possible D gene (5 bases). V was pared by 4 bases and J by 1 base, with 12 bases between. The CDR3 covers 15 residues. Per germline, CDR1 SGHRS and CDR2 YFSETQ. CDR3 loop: CASSQFGGSNQPQHF. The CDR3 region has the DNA TGCGCCAGCAGCCAGTTTGGGGGGAGCAATCAGCCCCAGCATTTT.

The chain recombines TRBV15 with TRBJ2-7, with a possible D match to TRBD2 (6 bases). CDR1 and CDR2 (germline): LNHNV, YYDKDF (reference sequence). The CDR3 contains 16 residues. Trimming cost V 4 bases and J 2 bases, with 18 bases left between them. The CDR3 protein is CATSIETTRFAYEQYF. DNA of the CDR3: TGTGCCACCAGCATAGAGACGACTAGGTTTGCCTACGAGCAGTACTTC.

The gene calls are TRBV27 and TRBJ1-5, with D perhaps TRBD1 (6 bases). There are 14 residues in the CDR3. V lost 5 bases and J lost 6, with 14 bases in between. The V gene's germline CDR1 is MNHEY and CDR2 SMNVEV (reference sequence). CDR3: CASSGGGGGQPQHF. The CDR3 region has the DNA TGTGCCAGCAGTGGGGGTGGGGGCGGTCAGCCCCAGCATTTT.

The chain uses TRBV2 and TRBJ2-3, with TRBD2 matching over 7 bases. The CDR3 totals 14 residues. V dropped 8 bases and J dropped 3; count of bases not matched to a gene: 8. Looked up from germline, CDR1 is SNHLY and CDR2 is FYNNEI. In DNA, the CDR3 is TGTGCCAGCGGGAGGGGTCTAAAAACAGATACGCAGTATTTT. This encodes CASGRGLKTDTQYF. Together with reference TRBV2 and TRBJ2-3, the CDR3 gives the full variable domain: EPEVTQTPSHQVTQMGQEVILRCVPISNHLYFYWYRQILGQKVEFLVSFYNNEISEKSEIFDDQFSVERPDGSNFTLKIRSTKLEDSAMYFCASGRGLKTDTQYFGPGTRLTVL.

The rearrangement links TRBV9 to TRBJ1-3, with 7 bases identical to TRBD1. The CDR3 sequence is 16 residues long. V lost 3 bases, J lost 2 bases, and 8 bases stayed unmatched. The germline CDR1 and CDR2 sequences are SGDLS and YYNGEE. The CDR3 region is CASSESYRGPGNTIYF. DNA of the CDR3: TGTGCCAGCAGCGAGTCCTACAGGGGCCCTGGAAACACCATATATTTT. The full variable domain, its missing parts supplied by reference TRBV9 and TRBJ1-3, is DSGVTQTPKHLITATGQRVTLRCSPRSGDLSVYWYQQSLDQGLQFLIQYYNGEERAKGNILERFSAQQFPDLHSELNLSSLELGDSALYFCASSESYRGPGNTIYFGEGSWLTVV.

The DNA of the CDR3 is TGTGCCACCAGCAGAGAAAATAGCGGGATTGCCGGGGAGCTGTTTTTT. Its protein is CATSRENSGIAGELFF. The chain carries TRBV15 and TRBJ2-2; 8 bases are shared with TRBD2. This CDR3 spans 16 amino acids. With V trimmed by 0 bases and J by 6 bases, 6 bases remained unmatched. Germline V gives CDR1 LNHNV, CDR2 YYDKDF (reference sequence).

The CDR3 DNA sequence: TGTGCCAGCTCACCAACGGGGATCTACGAGCAGTACTTC. Translated: CASSPTGIYEQYF. The chain uses TRBV18 and TRBJ2-7; D may be TRBD2 (5 bases). In germline, CDR1 is KGHSH, CDR2 LQKENI. V was trimmed by 2 bases and J by 3 bases, leaving 8 bases between them. This CDR3 contains 13 residues.

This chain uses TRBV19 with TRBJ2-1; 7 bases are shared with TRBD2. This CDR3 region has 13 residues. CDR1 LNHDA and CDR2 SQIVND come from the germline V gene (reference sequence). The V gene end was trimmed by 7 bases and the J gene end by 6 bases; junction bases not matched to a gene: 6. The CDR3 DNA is TGTGCCAGTACTGCTAGCGGAGGCAATGAGCAGTTCTTC. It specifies CASTASGGNEQFF.

CDR3 residues: CASSPRSLLTGELFF. The CDR3 DNA follows: TGTGCCAGCTCACCCCGGTCACTACTCACCGGGGAGCTGTTTTTT. The chain recombines TRBV18 with TRBJ2-2; D unclear. Per germline, CDR1 KGHSH and CDR2 LQKENI. CDR3 length: 15 residues. Trimming took 3 bases from V and 4 from J, leaving 12 bases between them. The whole variable domain, remainder taken from reference TRBV18 and TRBJ2-2, is NAGVMQNPRHLVRRRGQEARLRCSPMKGHSHVYWYRQLPEEGLKFMVYLQKENIIDESGMPKERFSAEFPKEGPSILRIQQVVRGDSAAYFCASSPRSLLTGELFFGEGSRLTVL.

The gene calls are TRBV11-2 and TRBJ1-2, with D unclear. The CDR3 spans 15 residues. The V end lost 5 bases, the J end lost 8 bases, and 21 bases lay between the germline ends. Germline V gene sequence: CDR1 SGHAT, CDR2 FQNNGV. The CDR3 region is CASSPTDRAVPGYTF. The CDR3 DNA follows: TGTGCCAGCAGCCCAACGGATCGAGCGGTTCCGGGCTACACCTTC. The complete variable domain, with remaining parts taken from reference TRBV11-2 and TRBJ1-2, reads EAGVAQSPRYKIIEKRQSVAFWCNPISGHATLYWYQQILGQGPKLLIQFQNNGVVDDSQLPKDRFSAERLKGVDSTLKIQPAKLEDSAVYLCASSPTDRAVPGYTFGSGTRLTVV.

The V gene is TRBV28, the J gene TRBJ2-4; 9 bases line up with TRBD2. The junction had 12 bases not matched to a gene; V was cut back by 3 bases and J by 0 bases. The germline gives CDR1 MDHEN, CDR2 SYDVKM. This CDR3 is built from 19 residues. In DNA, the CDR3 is TGTGCCAGCAGTTTCTCCCAGCGGGAGGTTGTTGGAGCCAAAAACATTCAGTACTTC. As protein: CASSFSQREVVGAKNIQYF. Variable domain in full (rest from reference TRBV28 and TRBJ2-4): DVKVTQSSRYLVKRTGEKVFLECVQDMDHENMFWYRQDPGLGLRLIYFSYDVKMKEKGDIPEGYSVSREKKERFSLILESASTNQTSMYLCASSFSQREVVGAKNIQYFGAGTRLSVL.

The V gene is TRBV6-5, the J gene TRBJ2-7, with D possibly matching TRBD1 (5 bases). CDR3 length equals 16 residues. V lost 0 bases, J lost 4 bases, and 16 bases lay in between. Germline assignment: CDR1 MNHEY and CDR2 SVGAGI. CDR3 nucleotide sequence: TGTGCCAGCAGTTACTCCAGACAGCCAAGATCTTACGAGCAGTACTTC. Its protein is CASSYSRQPRSYEQYF.

Here the CDR3 reads CASSSSGLAKNSYNEQFF. Here the CDR3 DNA reads TGTGCCAGCAGCTCCTCAGGTTTAGCGAAAAACTCCTACAATGAGCAGTTCTTC. This sequence joins TRBV5-4 and TRBJ2-1; D is possibly TRBD2 (5 bases). With 3 bases removed from V and 0 bases from J, the gap between germline ends came to 19 bases. In germline, CDR1 is SGHNT, CDR2 YYREEE (reference sequence). CDR3 length: 18 amino acids.

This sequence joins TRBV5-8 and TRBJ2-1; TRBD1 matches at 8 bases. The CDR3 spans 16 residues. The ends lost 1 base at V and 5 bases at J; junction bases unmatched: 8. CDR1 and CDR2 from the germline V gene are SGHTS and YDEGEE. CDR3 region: CASSLTGTGRNNEQFF. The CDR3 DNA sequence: TGTGCCAGCAGCTTGACCGGGACAGGACGAAACAATGAGCAGTTCTTC.

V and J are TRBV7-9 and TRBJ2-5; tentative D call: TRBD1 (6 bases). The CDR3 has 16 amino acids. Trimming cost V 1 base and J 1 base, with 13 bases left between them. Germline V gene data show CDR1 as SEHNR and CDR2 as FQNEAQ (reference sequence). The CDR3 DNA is TGTGCCAGCAGCTTAGGACAGGTCCCAATCCAAGAGACCCAGTACTTC. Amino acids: CASSLGQVPIQETQYF.

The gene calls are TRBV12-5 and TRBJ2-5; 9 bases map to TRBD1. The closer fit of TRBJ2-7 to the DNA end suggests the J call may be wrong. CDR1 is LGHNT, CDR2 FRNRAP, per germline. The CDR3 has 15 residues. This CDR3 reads CASGSQSGTGTEQYF. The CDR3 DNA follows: TGTGCTAGTGGTAGCCAGAGCGGGACAGGGACCGAGCAGTACTTC.

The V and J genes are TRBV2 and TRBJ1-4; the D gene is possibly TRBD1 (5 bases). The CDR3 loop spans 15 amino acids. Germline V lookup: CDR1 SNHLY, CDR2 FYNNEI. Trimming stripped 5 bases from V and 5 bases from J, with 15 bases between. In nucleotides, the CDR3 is TGTGCCAGCAGTAACCCCAGGGAGGGGAATGAAAAACTGTTTTTT. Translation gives CASSNPREGNEKLFF.

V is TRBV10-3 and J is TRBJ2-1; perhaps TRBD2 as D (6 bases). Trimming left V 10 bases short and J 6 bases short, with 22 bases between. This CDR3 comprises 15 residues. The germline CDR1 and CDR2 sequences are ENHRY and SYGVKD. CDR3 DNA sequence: TGTGCCACCCGCCCATGGGAATCGGGAGCCAATGAGCAGTTCTTC. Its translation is CATRPWESGANEQFF.

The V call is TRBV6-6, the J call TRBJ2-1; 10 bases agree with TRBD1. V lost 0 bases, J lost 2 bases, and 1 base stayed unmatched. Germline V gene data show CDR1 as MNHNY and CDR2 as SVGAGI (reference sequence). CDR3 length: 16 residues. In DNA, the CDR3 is TGTGCCAGCAGTTACTCTGGGACAGGGGCCTACAATGAGCAGTTCTTC. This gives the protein CASSYSGTGAYNEQFF.

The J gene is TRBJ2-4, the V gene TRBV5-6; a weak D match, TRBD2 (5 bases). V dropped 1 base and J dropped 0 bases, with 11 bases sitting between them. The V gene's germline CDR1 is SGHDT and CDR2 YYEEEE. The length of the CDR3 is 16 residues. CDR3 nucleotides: TGTGCCAGCAGCTTGACTAGGTTACTAGCCAAAAACATTCAGTACTTC. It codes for CASSLTRLLAKNIQYF.

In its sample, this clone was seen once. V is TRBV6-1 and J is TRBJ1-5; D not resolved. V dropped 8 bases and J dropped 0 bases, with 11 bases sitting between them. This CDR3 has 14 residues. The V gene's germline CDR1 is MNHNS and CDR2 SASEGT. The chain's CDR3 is CASATSYSNQPQHF. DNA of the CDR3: TGTGCCAGCGCCACCTCCTATAGCAATCAGCCCCAGCATTTT.

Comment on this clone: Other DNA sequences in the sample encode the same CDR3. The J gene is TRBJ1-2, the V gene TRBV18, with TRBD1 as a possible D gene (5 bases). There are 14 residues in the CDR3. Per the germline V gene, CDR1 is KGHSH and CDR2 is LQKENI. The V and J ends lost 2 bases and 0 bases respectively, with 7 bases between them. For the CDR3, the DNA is TGTGCCAGCTCACCAGACAGAACTAACTATGGCTACACCTTC. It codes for CASSPDRTNYGYTF.

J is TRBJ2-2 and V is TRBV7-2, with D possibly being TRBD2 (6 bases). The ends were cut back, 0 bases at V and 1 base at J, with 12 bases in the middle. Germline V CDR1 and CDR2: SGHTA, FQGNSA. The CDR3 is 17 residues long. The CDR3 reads CASSLAHGGWNTGELFF. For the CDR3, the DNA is TGTGCCAGCAGCTTAGCGCATGGGGGGTGGAACACCGGGGAGCTGTTTTTT.

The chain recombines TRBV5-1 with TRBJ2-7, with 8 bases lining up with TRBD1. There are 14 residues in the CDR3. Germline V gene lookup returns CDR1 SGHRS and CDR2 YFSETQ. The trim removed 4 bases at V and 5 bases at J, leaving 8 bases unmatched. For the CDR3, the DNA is TGCGCCAGCAGCGCAACCGGACAGGGCGACGAGCAGTACTTC. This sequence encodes CASSATGQGDEQYF.